These 11 T cell receptor beta chains originate from one sample sequenced in a study of tumor and adjacent non-tumor tissue in lung cancer. Three rounds of nested PCR, following a modified ARM-PCR protocol, produced the TCRbeta library. Each CDR3 protein gets one entry after TCRdb re-called the multiplex PCR reads with MiXCR. This repertoire shows 68,000 or so distinct CDR3 sequences, just under 60% found once; its top ten account for 20%. This sample's RNA came from whole unsorted tissue. The specimen sequenced was lung tumor tissue. The origin of the receptors is a man aged 50-59 years with non-small cell lung cancer.

Concerning this clonotype: A much bigger clone sits one base away, suggesting this may be a read error. The CDR3 end shows no conserved phenylalanine or tryptophan, and so a read error is likely. The CDR3 coding sequence is TGTGCCAGCAGCTTAGGAGTCTTAGCGAACACCGGGGAGCTGTTTTAT. It is translated as CASSLGVLANTGELFY. The gene calls are TRBV7-2 and TRBJ2-2; the D is unclear. Looked up from germline, CDR1 is SGHTA and CDR2 is FQGNSA. The V gene lost 1 base and the J gene lost 0 bases, with 9 bases spanning the gap. The CDR3 totals 16 residues.

Regarding this clonotype: The CDR3 does not close with the conserved phenylalanine or tryptophan, likely indicating a read error. V usage is TRBV11-1 and J usage is TRBJ2-1; D is tentatively TRBD1 or TRBD2 (5 bases each). Trimming stripped 3 bases from V and 10 bases from J, with 19 bases between. This CDR3 has 15 amino acids. Per the germline V gene, CDR1 is SGHAT and CDR2 is FQDESV (reference sequence). CDR3 nucleotide sequence: TGTGCCAGCAGCTTTGGTGTGGTTGGGGGAGAGGAGCAGTTCTTA. Its translation: CASSFGVVGGEEQFL.

The J gene is TRBJ2-4, the V gene TRBV12-3 or TRBV12-4; 9 bases are a match to TRBD1. CDR3 length: 13 amino acids. With 4 bases clipped from V and 5 bases from J, the junction kept 0 bases outside the gene matches. The CDR3 sequence is CASSWTGENIQYF. CDR3 DNA: TGTGCCAGCAGTTGGACAGGGGAAAACATTCAGTACTTC.

This clonotype was recorded many times. V usage is TRBV10-2 and J usage is TRBJ2-3; 8 bases are a match to TRBD1. The V segment lost 8 bases and the J segment 4 bases; nucleotides outside the gene matches: 5. Germline assignment: CDR1 WSHSY and CDR2 SAAADI. The CDR3 consists of 13 residues. CDR3 nucleotides: TGCGCCAGCTCGGGACAGGAGTCAGATACGCAGTATTTT. It is translated as CASSGQESDTQYF.

This clonotype was counted only a few times. This clone may be a read error of a much larger clone one base away. The gene calls are TRBV4-2 and TRBJ2-3; D not certain. The CDR3 is made up of 14 amino acids. With 1 base removed from V and 3 bases from J, the gap between germline ends came to 8 bases. Germline V gene sequence: CDR1 LGHNA, CDR2 YNFKEQ. The CDR3 loop is CASSQGLATDTQYF. The CDR3 DNA sequence: TGTGCCAGCAGCCAAGGTCTCGCAACAGATACGCAGTATTTT.

The V and J genes are TRBV10-1 and TRBJ2-6; no definite D call. This CDR3 has 16 amino acids. CDR1 and CDR2 (germline): WNHNN, SYGVQD (reference sequence). Trimming pared 4 bases from V and 3 bases from J, leaving 13 bases between. The chain's CDR3 is CASSGDLAHGANVLTF. Written as DNA, the CDR3 is TGCGCCAGCAGTGGAGACCTCGCCCATGGGGCCAACGTCCTGACTTTC.

This clonotype appeared a single time. This may come from a read error, since a much larger clone is one base off. CDR3 amino acids: CASSLPGETQHF. CDR3 nucleotide sequence: TGCGCCAGCAGCTTACCTGGGGAGACCCAGCACTTC. The rearrangement joins TRBV5-1 to TRBJ2-5; tentatively, D is TRBD2 (5 bases). The CDR3 has 12 amino acids. Germline V gene lookup returns CDR1 SGHRS and CDR2 YFSETQ. Full variable domain (rest looked up from reference TRBV5-1 and TRBJ2-5): KAGVTQTPRYLIKTRGQQVTLSCSPISGHRSVSWYQQTPGQGLQFLFEYFSETQRNKGNFPGRFSGRQFSNSRSEMNVSTLELGDSALYLCASSLPGETQHFGPGTRLLVL.

The chain links TRBV5-1 to TRBJ2-2; 8 nucleotides match TRBD1. This CDR3 spans 17 amino acids. CDR1 and CDR2 from the germline V gene are SGHRS and YFSETQ. V lost 4 bases to trimming and J lost 6 bases; unmatched junction nucleotides: 14. CDR3 nucleotide sequence: TGCGCCAGCAGCAAAGTAGGGACAGGTGGCACAGCCGGGGAGCTGTTTTTT. As protein: CASSKVGTGGTAGELFF.

A word on this clonotype: Possible read error: a much larger clone is one base away. The chain employs TRBV10-2 and TRBJ1-3, with a weak D call TRBD1 (5 bases). The CDR3 extends over 16 amino acids. Germline values: CDR1 WSHSY, CDR2 SAAADI. The DNA for the CDR3 is TGCGTCAGCAAATCCGGGACTGACGGCTCTGGAAACACCATATATTTT. Protein sequence: CVSKSGTDGSGNTIYF.

Turning to this clonotype: Given a much more abundant clone one base away, this may be a read error. The chain combines TRBV6-5 with TRBJ2-1; D call uncertain. The CDR3 totals 15 residues. Germline V gene data show CDR1 as MNHEY and CDR2 as SVGAGI. The CDR3: CASSTIRSSYYEQFF. For the CDR3, the DNA is TGTGCCAGCAGTACAATCAGAAGCTCCTACTATGAGCAGTTCTTC.

About this clonotype: An end of the junction differs from the germline gene, which may be a read error. This chain links TRBV13 with TRBJ1-5, with D perhaps matching TRBD1 (5 bases). CDR3 length: 17 residues. CDR1 is PRHDT, CDR2 FYEKMQ, per germline (reference sequence). The CDR3 spells CASSLASGGRNNQTQHF. In DNA, the CDR3 is TGTGCCAGCAGCTTAGCCAGTGGGGGACGGAACAATCAGACCCAGCATTTT. Combining the CDR3 with reference TRBV13 and TRBJ1-5 gives the whole variable domain AAGVIQSPRHLIKEKRETATLKCYPIPRHDTVYWYQQGPGQDPQFLISFYEKMQSDKGSIPDRFSAQQFSDYHSELNMSSLELGDSALYFCASSLASGGRNNQTQHFGDGTRLSIL.